The clone carrying this T cell receptor (beta chain) has only one observation. Antigen: not known. Clinical Activity Scores of at least 3, NOSPECS grades of at least 4 and durations under 3 months characterized ophthalmopathy patients. The study excluded patients with uncontrolled infection, other autoimmune disease, pregnancy or lactation. These data come from a study of T cells in Graves' hyperthyroidism and ophthalmopathy. Study-wide results and limits: Most expanded thyroid clonotypes above 0.001 also appeared in blood. Ophthalmopathy cases were set apart from stable hyperthyroidism by a 13 V-J model.

CDR1 is SEHNR and CDR2 is FQNEAQ in the germline V gene (reference sequence). The ends lost 1 base at V and 4 bases at J; junction bases unmatched: 7. This CDR3 has 15 amino acids. Researchers amplified the TCR beta CDR3 regions from RNA transcripts. First-round RT-PCR targeting the TCR CDR3 was performed with the HTBI primer set. Each CDR3 protein gets one entry after TCRdb re-called the multiplex PCR reads with MiXCR. The data hold approximately 600,000 distinct CDR3 sequences, with around 21% observed a single time. The sequenced sample consisted of blood. The receptor was isolated from a young man with Graves' ophthalmopathy. V gene TRBV7-9 combines with J gene TRBJ2-7, with 7 bases fitting TRBD1. The CDR3: CASSLERQGRYEQYF. CDR3 DNA sequence: TGTGCCAGCAGCTTAGAACGACAGGGCCGTTACGAGCAGTACTTC.